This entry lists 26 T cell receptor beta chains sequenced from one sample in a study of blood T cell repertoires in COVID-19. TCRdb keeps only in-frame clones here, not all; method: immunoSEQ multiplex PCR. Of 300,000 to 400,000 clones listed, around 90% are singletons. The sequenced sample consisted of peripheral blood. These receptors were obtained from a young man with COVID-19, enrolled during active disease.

The CDR3 sequence: CASSPPTGFSYNEQFF. The CDR3 coding sequence is TGTGCCAGCTCACCCCCCACAGGGTTCTCCTACAATGAGCAGTTCTTC. The V gene is TRBV18, the J gene TRBJ2-1; D possibly corresponds to TRBD1 (6 bases). This CDR3 comprises 16 residues. Trimming cost V 3 bases and J 0 bases, with 12 bases left between them. The V gene's germline CDR1 is KGHSH and CDR2 LQKENI.

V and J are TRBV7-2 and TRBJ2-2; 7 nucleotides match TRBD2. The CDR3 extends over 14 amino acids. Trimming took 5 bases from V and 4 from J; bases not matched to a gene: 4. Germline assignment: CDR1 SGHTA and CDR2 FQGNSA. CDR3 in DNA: TGTGCCAGCAGCGGGGAGGGTTCCACCGGGGAGCTGTTTTTT. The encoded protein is CASSGEGSTGELFF.

CDR3 DNA sequence: TGCGCCAGCAGCTCCGGGAGGGCCGGGGAGCAGTTCTTC. This codes for CASSSGRAGEQFF. The rearrangement uses TRBV5-1 and TRBJ2-1, with 8 bases fitting TRBD2. The CDR3 sequence is 13 residues long. J lost 10 bases, V lost 3 bases, and 6 bases had no gene match. CDR1 and CDR2 (germline): SGHRS, YFSETQ.

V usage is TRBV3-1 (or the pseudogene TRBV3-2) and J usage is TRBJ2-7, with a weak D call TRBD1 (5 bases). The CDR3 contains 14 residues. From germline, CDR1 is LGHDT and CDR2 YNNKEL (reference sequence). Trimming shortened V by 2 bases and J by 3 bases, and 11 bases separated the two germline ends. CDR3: CASSQPDNFYEQYF. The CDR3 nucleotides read TGTGCCAGCAGCCAACCGGACAACTTCTACGAGCAGTACTTC.

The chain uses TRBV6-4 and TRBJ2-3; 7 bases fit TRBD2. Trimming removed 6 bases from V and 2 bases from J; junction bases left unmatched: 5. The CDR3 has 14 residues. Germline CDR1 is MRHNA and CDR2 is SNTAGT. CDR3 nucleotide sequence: TGTGCCAGCAGCTTGGGGGGGACCACAGATACGCAGTATTTT. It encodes CASSLGGTTDTQYF.

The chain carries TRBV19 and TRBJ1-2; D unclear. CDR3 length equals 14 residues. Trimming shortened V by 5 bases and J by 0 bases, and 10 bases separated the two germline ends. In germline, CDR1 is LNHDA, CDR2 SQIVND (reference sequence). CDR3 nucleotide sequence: TGTGCCAGTAGTTTACAGAGAGCTAACTATGGCTACACCTTC. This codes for CASSLQRANYGYTF.

The chain's CDR3 is CASSYSTGPHTEAFF. Written as DNA, the CDR3 is TGTGCCAGCAGTTACTCGACAGGGCCTCACACTGAAGCTTTCTTT. The J gene is TRBJ1-1, the V gene TRBV6-2 or TRBV6-3; 7 positions agree with TRBD1. From germline, CDR1 is MNHEY and CDR2 SVGEGT. The CDR3 is 15 amino acids. V was clipped by 0 bases and J by 3 bases; unmatched bases: 4.

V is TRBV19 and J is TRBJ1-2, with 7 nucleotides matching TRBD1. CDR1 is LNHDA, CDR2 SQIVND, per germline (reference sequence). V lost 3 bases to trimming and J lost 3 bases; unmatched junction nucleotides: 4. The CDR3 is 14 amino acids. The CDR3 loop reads CASSIGDSYYGYTF. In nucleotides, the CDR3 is TGTGCCAGTAGTATCGGGGACAGTTACTATGGCTACACCTTC.

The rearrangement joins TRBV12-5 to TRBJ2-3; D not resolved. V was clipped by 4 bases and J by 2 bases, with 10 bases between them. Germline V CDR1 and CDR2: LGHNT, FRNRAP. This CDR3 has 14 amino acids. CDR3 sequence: CASGSPTNTDTQYF. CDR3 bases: TGTGCTAGTGGTTCGCCGACAAACACAGATACGCAGTATTTT. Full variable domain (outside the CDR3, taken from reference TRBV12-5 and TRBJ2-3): DARVTQTPRHKVTEMGQEVTMRCQPILGHNTVFWYRQTMMQGLELLAYFRNRAPLDDSGMPKDRFSAEMPDATLATLKIQPSEPRDSAVYFCASGSPTNTDTQYFGPGTRLTVL.

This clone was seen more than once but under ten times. CDR3 in DNA: TGTGCCAGCAGCCCAAACACAGACAGGGGCGCTTTAGGGGAGCAGTTCTTC. Translated: CASSPNTDRGALGEQFF. The chain couples TRBV14 to TRBJ2-1; TRBD1 matches 8 bases. The CDR3 is 17 residues long. Losses at the gene ends were 4 bases for V and 10 bases for J; bases not matched to a gene: 18. The germline CDR1 and CDR2 sequences are SGHDN and FVKESK.

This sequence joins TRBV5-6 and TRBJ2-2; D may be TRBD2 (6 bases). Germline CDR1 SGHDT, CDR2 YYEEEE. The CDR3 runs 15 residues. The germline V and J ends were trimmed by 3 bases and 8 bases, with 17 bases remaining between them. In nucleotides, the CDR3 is TGTGCCAGCAGCTCCGGGGGATTCATAAGTGGGGAGCTGTTTTTT. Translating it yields CASSSGGFISGELFF.

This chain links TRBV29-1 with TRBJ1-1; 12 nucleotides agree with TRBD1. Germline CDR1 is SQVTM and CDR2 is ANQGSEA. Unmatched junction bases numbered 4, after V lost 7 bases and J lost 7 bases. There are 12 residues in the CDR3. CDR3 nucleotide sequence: TGCAGCGCAGGGACAGGGGGCGTTGAAGCTTTCTTT. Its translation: CSAGTGGVEAFF.

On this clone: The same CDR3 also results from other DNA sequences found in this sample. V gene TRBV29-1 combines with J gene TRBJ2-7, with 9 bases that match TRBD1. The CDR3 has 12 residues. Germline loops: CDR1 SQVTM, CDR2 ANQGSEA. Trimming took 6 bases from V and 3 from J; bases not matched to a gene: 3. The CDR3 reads CSVGQGGYEQYF. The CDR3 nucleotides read TGCAGCGTGGGACAGGGAGGCTACGAGCAGTACTTC.

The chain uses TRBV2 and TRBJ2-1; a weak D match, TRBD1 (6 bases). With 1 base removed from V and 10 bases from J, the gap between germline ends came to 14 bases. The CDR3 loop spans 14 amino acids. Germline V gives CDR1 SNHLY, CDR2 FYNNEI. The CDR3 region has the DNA TGTGCCAGCAGTGAAGTTAGATCAGGGGAGGAGCAGTTCTTC. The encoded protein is CASSEVRSGEEQFF.

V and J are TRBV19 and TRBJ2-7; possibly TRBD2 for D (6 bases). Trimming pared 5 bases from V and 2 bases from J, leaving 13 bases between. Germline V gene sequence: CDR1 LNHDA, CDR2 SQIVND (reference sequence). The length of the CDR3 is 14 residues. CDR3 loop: CASSLRDSTYEQYF. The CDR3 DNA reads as TGTGCCAGTAGTCTTCGGGACTCAACCTACGAGCAGTACTTC.

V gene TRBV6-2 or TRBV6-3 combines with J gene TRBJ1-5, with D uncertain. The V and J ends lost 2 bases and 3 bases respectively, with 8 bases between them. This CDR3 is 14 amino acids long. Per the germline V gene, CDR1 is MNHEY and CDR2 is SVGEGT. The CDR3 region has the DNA TGTGCCAGCAGTTACATACAGCTCAATCAGCCCCAGCATTTT. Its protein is CASSYIQLNQPQHF.

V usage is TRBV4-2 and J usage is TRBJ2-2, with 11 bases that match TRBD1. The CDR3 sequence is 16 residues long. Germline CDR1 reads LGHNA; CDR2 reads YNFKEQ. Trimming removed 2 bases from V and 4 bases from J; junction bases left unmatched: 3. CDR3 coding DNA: TGTGCCAGCAGCCAATGGACAGGGGGCGGCACCGGGGAGCTGTTTTTT. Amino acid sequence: CASSQWTGGGTGELFF.

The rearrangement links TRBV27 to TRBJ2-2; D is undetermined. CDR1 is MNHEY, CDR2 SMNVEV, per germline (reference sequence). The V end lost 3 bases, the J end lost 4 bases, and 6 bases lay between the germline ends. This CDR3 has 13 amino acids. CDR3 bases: TGTGCCAGCAGTTTTTGGAGCACCGGGGAGCTGTTTTTT. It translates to CASSFWSTGELFF.

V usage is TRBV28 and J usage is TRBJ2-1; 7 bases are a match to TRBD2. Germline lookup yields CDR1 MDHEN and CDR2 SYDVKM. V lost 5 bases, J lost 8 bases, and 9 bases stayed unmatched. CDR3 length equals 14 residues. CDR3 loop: CASSLRTGRDEQFF. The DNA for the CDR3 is TGTGCCAGCAGTCTCCGGACTGGGAGGGATGAGCAGTTCTTC.

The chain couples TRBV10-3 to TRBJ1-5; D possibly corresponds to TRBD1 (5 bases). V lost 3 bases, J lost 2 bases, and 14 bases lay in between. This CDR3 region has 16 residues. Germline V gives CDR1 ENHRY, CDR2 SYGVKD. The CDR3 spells CAISDTQGTGNQPQHF. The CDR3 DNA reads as TGTGCCATCAGTGATACCCAGGGTACGGGCAATCAGCCCCAGCATTTT.

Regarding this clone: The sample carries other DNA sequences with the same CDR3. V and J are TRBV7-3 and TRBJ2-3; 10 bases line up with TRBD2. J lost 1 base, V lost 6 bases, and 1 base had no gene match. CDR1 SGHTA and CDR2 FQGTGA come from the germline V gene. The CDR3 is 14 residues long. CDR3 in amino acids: CASSLAGGTDTQYF. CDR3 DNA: TGTGCCAGCAGTCTAGCGGGGGGCACAGATACGCAGTATTTT.

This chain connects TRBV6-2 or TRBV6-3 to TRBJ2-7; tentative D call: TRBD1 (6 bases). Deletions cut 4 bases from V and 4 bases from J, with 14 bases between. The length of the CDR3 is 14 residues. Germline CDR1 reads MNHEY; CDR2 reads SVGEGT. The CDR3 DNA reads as TGTGCCAGCAGTTTACAGGACAGCCTTTACGAGCAGTACTTC. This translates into CASSLQDSLYEQYF.

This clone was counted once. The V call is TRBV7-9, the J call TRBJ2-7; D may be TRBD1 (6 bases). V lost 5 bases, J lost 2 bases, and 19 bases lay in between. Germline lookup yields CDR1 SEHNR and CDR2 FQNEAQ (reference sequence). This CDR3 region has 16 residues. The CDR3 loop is CASSARQGSLPYEQYF. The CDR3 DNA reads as TGTGCCAGCAGCGCAAGGCAGGGGAGTCTTCCCTACGAGCAGTACTTC.

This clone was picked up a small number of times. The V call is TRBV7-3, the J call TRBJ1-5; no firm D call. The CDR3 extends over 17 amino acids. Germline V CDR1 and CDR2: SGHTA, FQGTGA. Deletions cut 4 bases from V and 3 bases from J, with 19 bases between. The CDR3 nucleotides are TGTGCCAGCAGCTCCCGCGAGGGAAAGAACGACAATCAGCCCCAGCATTTT. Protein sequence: CASSSREGKNDNQPQHF. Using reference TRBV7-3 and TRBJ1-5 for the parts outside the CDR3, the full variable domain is GAGVSQTPSNKVTEKGKYVELRCDPISGHTALYWYRQSLGQGPEFLIYFQGTGAADDSGLPNDRFFAVRPEGSVSTLKIQRTERGDSAVYLCASSSREGKNDNQPQHFGDGTRLSIL.

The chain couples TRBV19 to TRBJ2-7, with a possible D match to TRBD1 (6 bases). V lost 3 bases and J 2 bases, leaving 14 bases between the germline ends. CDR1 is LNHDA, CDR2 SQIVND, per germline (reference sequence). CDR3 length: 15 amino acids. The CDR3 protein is CASSIQGPLTYEQYF. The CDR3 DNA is TGTGCCAGTAGTATTCAGGGGCCCCTTACCTACGAGCAGTACTTC.

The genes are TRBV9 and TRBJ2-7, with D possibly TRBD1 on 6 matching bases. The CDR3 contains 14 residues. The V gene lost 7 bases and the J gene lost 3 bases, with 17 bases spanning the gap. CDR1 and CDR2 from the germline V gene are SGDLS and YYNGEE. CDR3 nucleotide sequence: TGTGCCAGCGGGGTCACAGGGAATAGCTACGAGCAGTACTTC. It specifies CASGVTGNSYEQYF.